The 17 T cell receptor beta chains listed next were all sequenced from one sample in a study of T cell responses to AZD1222 COVID-19 vaccine. Method: immunoSEQ multiplex PCR; TCRdb's copy keeps in-frame clones and lacks some. Of roughly 180,000 clones listed, 88% were seen once; the top ten hold 0.49%. The sample here was peripheral blood, taken on day 0 of AZD1222 vaccination. These receptors all come from an adult in good health.

The V call is TRBV18, the J call TRBJ1-2; 7 positions agree with TRBD1. V gave up 6 bases and J gave up 0 bases; unmatched junction bases: 4. The CDR3 has 14 residues. The germline V gene has CDR1 KGHSH and CDR2 LQKENI. CDR3 in amino acids: CASSSGQPNYGYTF. DNA of the CDR3: TGTGCCAGCTCTTCGGGACAGCCTAACTATGGCTACACCTTC.

The genes are TRBV7-2 and TRBJ1-1; D is uncertain. This CDR3 spans 13 amino acids. V was clipped by 6 bases and J by 0 bases, with 8 bases between them. Germline V lookup: CDR1 SGHTA, CDR2 FQGNSA. The CDR3 nucleotides are TGTGCCAGCAGGACGCCCATGAACACTGAAGCTTTCTTT. Translating gives CASRTPMNTEAFF. Filled out from reference TRBV7-2 and TRBJ1-1, the complete variable domain reads GAGVSQSPSNKVTEKGKDVELRCDPISGHTALYWYRQSLGQGLEFLIYFQGNSAPDKSGLPSDRFSAERTGGSVSTLTIQRTQQEDSAVYLCASRTPMNTEAFFGQGTRLTVV.

The chain uses TRBV5-6 and TRBJ1-1; unclear D gene. Germline CDR1 reads SGHDT; CDR2 reads YYEEEE. The length of the CDR3 is 13 residues. V was cut by 1 base and J by 7 bases, with 11 bases left in between. The CDR3 DNA follows: TGTGCCAGCAGCTTGATGGGGTCCTATGAAGCTTTCTTT. Residues: CASSLMGSYEAFF.

V and J are TRBV5-1 and TRBJ1-2; the D is unclear. Trimming left V 0 bases short and J 3 bases short, with 9 bases between. The CDR3 totals 14 residues. Per the germline V gene, CDR1 is SGHRS and CDR2 is YFSETQ. The CDR3 region is CASSLGYSHYGYTF. In DNA form, the CDR3 reads TGCGCCAGCAGCTTGGGGTACAGCCACTATGGCTACACCTTC.

V and J are TRBV24-1 and TRBJ2-3; D perhaps matches TRBD1 (6 bases). From germline, CDR1 is KGHDR and CDR2 SFDVKD. CDR3 length: 15 residues. V gave up 1 base and J gave up 5 bases, with 12 bases separating them. CDR3 DNA: TGTGCCACCAGTGATTTAGAACCACAGGGAGATACGCAGTATTTT. Amino acids: CATSDLEPQGDTQYF.

The chain combines TRBV9 with TRBJ2-5; 7 bases fit TRBD1. This CDR3 comprises 15 residues. The germline V gene encodes CDR1 SGDLS and CDR2 YYNGEE. After removal of 0 bases from V and 4 bases from J, the junction contained 6 bases not matched to a gene. The CDR3 DNA reads as TGTGCCAGCAGCGTAGGGACTTCAGGGGGAGAGACCCAGTACTTC. It translates to CASSVGTSGGETQYF.

This clone was recorded once. The chain recombines TRBV15 with TRBJ1-5; D is unclear. This CDR3 spans 12 amino acids. The germline V and J ends were trimmed by 8 bases and 6 bases, with 11 bases remaining between them. The V gene's germline CDR1 is LNHNV and CDR2 YYDKDF (reference sequence). DNA of the CDR3: TGTGCCACCGCTTTAGGATTTCAGCCCCAGCATTTT. Amino acid sequence: CATALGFQPQHF.

V is TRBV6-6 and J is TRBJ1-5, with TRBD1 matching over 8 bases. V shed 5 bases, J shed 6 bases, and the junction held 12 bases outside the gene matches. The CDR3 totals 16 residues. Germline loops: CDR1 MNHNY, CDR2 SVGAGI (reference sequence). The CDR3 DNA follows: TGTGCCAGCAGTCCCGGACAGGGAGGGATAGGTCAGCCCCAGCATTTT. Its protein is CASSPGQGGIGQPQHF.

The chain has TRBV24-1 and TRBJ2-1; weak D call: TRBD1 (6 bases). The V end was cut by 0 bases, the J end by 0 bases, with 11 bases between. CDR1 is KGHDR and CDR2 is SFDVKD in the germline V gene. This CDR3 has 17 residues. In nucleotides, the CDR3 is TGTGCCACCAGTGATTTGCAGGGGCGGAGCTCCTACAATGAGCAGTTCTTC. As protein: CATSDLQGRSSYNEQFF.

This chain links TRBV10-1 with TRBJ2-7; D unresolved. The CDR3 covers 12 residues. V lost 0 bases and J 6 bases, leaving 6 bases between the germline ends. CDR1 is WNHNN, CDR2 SYGVQD, per germline (reference sequence). The chain's CDR3 is CASSESGAEQYF. The CDR3 DNA reads as TGCGCCAGCAGTGAGTCGGGTGCCGAGCAGTACTTC.

The chain combines TRBV28 with TRBJ2-2, with D uncertain. The germline CDR1 and CDR2 sequences are MDHEN and SYDVKM. The CDR3 spans 14 residues. Trimming cost V 2 bases and J 1 base, with 5 bases left between them. The CDR3 loop is CASSLGLNTGELFF. For the CDR3, the DNA is TGTGCCAGCAGTTTAGGGCTGAACACCGGGGAGCTGTTTTTT. The full variable domain, its missing parts supplied by reference TRBV28 and TRBJ2-2, is DVKVTQSSRYLVKRTGEKVFLECVQDMDHENMFWYRQDPGLGLRLIYFSYDVKMKEKGDIPEGYSVSREKKERFSLILESASTNQTSMYLCASSLGLNTGELFFGEGSRLTVL.

This clone was seen only once. The chain uses TRBV5-6 and TRBJ2-1; 7 bases are shared with TRBD2. The CDR3 runs 14 residues. With V trimmed by 5 bases and J by 4 bases, 6 bases remained unmatched. In germline, CDR1 is SGHDT, CDR2 YYEEEE. The CDR3 is CASRGGSGYNEQFF. The DNA of the CDR3 is TGTGCCAGCAGGGGCGGGAGTGGGTACAATGAGCAGTTCTTC.

The chain couples TRBV30 to TRBJ1-1, with a tentative D call TRBD1 (5 bases). Germline V lookup: CDR1 GTSNPN, CDR2 SVGIG (reference sequence). Deletions cut 0 bases from V and 5 bases from J, with 10 bases between. The CDR3 covers 13 residues. CDR3: CAWSVARATEAFF. CDR3 nucleotide sequence: TGTGCCTGGAGTGTGGCCAGGGCTACTGAAGCTTTCTTT. Drawing the rest from reference TRBV30 and TRBJ1-1, the complete variable domain is SQTIHQWPATLVQPVGSPLSLECTVEGTSNPNLYWYRQAAGRGLQLLFYSVGIGQISSEVPQNLSASRPQDRQFILSSKKLLLSDSGFYLCAWSVARATEAFFGQGTRLTVV.

V gene TRBV5-1 combines with J gene TRBJ2-7, with D possibly matching TRBD1 (6 bases). The CDR3 runs 12 residues. Germline CDR1 reads SGHRS; CDR2 reads YFSETQ. Trimming removed 8 bases from V and 7 bases from J, with 16 bases in between. The DNA for the CDR3 is TGCGCCAGTACCACAGGGTTTGGGGAGCAGTACTTC. Its protein product is CASTTGFGEQYF.

V and J are TRBV6-2 or TRBV6-3 and TRBJ2-1; TRBD2 aligns across 8 bases. The length of the CDR3 is 15 residues. Trimming took 4 bases from V and 7 from J; bases not matched to a gene: 9. Germline CDR1 reads MNHEY; CDR2 reads SVGEGT. The chain's CDR3 is CASSFRGGLTNEQFF. The CDR3 coding sequence is TGTGCCAGCAGTTTTCGGGGGGGCTTGACAAATGAGCAGTTCTTC.

V and J are TRBV5-5 and TRBJ1-1; 7 nucleotides align to TRBD1. Germline CDR1 is SGHKS and CDR2 is YYEKEE (reference sequence). Losses at the gene ends were 0 bases for V and 11 bases for J; bases not matched to a gene: 13. The CDR3 extends over 15 amino acids. The CDR3 region is CASSLVSGGFAGAFF. The CDR3 DNA reads as TGTGCCAGCAGCTTGGTGTCAGGGGGTTTTGCCGGGGCTTTCTTT. Looking up the rest from reference TRBV5-5 and TRBJ1-1 gives the full variable domain: DAGVTQSPTHLIKTRGQQVTLRCSPISGHKSVSWYQQVLGQGPQFIFQYYEKEERGRGNFPDRFSARQFPNYSSELNVNALLLGDSALYLCASSLVSGGFAGAFFGQGTRLTVV.

The chain employs TRBV5-1 and TRBJ2-1, with TRBD1 as a possible D gene (5 bases). The V end was cut by 4 bases, the J end by 8 bases, with 10 bases between. This CDR3 spans 12 amino acids. CDR1 SGHRS and CDR2 YFSETQ come from the germline V gene. CDR3 coding DNA: TGCGCCAGCAGCCACGACAGTTATGAGCAGTTCTTC. Protein: CASSHDSYEQFF. Full variable domain (remainder filled in from reference TRBV5-1 and TRBJ2-1): KAGVTQTPRYLIKTRGQQVTLSCSPISGHRSVSWYQQTPGQGLQFLFEYFSETQRNKGNFPGRFSGRQFSNSRSEMNVSTLELGDSALYLCASSHDSYEQFFGPGTRLTVL.